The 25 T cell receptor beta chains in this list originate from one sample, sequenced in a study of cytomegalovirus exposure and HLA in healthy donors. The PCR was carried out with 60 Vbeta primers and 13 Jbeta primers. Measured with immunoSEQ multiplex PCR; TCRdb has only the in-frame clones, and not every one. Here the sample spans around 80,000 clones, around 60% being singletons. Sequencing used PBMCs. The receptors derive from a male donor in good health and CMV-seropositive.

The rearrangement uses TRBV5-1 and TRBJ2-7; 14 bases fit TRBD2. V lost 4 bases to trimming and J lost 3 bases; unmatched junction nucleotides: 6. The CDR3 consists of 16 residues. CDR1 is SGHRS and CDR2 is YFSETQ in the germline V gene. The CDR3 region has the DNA TGCGCCAGCAGCGCAGGGACTAGCGGGAGTAACTACGAGCAGTACTTC. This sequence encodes CASSAGTSGSNYEQYF.

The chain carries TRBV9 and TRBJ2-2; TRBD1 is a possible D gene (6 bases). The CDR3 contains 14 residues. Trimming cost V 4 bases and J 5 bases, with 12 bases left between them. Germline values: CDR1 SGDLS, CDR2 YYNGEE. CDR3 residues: CASSNGQQTGELFF. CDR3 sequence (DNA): TGTGCCAGCAGCAACGGACAGCAAACCGGGGAGCTGTTTTTT.

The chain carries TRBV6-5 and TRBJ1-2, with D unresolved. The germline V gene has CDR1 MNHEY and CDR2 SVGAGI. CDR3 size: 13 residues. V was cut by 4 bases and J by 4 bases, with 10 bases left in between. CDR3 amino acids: CASSSFPGYGYTF. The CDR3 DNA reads TGTGCCAGCAGTTCATTTCCGGGCTATGGCTACACCTTC.

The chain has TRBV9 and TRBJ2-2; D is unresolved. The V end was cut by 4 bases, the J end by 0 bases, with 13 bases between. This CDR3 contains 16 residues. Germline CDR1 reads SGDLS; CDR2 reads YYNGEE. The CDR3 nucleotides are TGTGCCAGCAGCTTTGGCCTGATCTCGAACACCGGGGAGCTGTTTTTT. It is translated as CASSFGLISNTGELFF.

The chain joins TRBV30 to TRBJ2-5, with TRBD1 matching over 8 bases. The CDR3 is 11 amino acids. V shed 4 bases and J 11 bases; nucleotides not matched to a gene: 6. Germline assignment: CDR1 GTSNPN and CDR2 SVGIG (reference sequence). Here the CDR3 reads CAWTGQGRQYF. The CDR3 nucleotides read TGTGCCTGGACCGGACAGGGAAGGCAGTACTTC.

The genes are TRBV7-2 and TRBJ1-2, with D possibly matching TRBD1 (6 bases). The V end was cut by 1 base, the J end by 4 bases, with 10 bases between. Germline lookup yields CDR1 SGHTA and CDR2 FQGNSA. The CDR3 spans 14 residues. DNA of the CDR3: TGTGCCAGCAGCTTAGAAGTGGGGGCCTATGGCTACACCTTC. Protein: CASSLEVGAYGYTF.

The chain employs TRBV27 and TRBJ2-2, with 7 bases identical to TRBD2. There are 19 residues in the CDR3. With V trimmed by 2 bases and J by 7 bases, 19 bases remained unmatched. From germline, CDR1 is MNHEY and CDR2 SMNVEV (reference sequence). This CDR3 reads CASSLRLGLGGTDNGELFF. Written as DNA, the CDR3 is TGTGCCAGCAGTTTACGTCTGGGTCTGGGAGGGACGGATAACGGGGAGCTGTTTTTT.

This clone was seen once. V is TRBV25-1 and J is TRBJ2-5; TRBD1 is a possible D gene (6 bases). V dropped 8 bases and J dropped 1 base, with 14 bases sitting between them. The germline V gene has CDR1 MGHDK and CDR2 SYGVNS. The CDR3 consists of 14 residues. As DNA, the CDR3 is TGTGCCAGCTCCCGAACAGGGATCCAAGAGACCCAGTACTTC. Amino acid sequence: CASSRTGIQETQYF. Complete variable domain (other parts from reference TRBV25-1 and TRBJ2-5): EADIYQTPRYLVIGTGKKITLECSQTMGHDKMYWYQQDPGMELHLIHYSYGVNSTEKGDLSSESTVSRIRTEHFPLTLESARPSHTSQYLCASSRTGIQETQYFGPGTRLLVL.

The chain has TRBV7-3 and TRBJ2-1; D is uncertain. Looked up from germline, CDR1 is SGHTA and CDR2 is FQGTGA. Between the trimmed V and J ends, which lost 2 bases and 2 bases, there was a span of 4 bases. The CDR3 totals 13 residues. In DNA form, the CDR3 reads TGTGCCAGCAGCTTAGCTACCTACAATGAGCAGTTCTTC. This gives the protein CASSLATYNEQFF.

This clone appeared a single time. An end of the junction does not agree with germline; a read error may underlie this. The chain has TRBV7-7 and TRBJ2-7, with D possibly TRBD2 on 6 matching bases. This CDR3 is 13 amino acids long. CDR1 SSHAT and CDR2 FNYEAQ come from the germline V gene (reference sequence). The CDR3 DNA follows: TGTGCTAGCAGCGCCTTCGGAGGGTGTCAGCAGTACTTC. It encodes CASSAFGGCQQYF.

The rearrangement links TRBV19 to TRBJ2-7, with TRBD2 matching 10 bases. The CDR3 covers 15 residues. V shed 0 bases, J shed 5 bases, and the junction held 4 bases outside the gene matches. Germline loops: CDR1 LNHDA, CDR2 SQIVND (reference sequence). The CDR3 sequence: CASSIDSGRFNEQYF. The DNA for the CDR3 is TGTGCCAGTAGTATAGATAGCGGGAGGTTCAACGAGCAGTACTTC.

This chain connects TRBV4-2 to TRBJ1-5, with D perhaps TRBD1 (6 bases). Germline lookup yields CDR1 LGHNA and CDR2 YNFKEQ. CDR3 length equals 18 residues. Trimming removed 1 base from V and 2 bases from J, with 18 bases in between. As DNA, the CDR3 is TGTGCCAGCAGCCAAGTTAAGGGGGGGATCGACGGCAATCAGCCCCAGCATTTT. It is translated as CASSQVKGGIDGNQPQHF.

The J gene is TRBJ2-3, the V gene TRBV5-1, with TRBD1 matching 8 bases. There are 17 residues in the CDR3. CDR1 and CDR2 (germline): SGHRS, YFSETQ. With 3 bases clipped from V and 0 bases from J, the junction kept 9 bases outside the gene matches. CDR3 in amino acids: CASSYPRTGPSTDTQYF. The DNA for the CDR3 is TGCGCCAGCAGCTACCCAAGGACAGGGCCCAGCACAGATACGCAGTATTTT.

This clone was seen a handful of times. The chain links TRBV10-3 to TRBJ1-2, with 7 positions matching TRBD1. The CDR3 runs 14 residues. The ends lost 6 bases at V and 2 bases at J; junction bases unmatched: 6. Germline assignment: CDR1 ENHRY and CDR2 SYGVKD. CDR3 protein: CAIRRTGQNYGYTF. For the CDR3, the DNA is TGTGCCATCAGGCGGACAGGTCAAAACTATGGCTACACCTTC.

CDR3 loop: CARGGGGTDTQYF. CDR3 DNA sequence: TGTGCCAGGGGTGGCGGGGGCACAGATACGCAGTATTTT. V gene TRBV6-1 combines with J gene TRBJ2-3, with a tentative D call TRBD2 (6 bases). This CDR3 region has 13 residues. Germline CDR1 MNHNS, CDR2 SASEGT. The V end was cut by 9 bases, the J end by 1 base, with 11 bases between.

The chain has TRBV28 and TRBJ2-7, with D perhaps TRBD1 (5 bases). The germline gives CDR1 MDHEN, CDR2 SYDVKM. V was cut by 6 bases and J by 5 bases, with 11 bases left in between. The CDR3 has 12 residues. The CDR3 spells CASRAQVHEQYF. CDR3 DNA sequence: TGTGCCAGCAGGGCACAGGTCCACGAGCAGTACTTC.

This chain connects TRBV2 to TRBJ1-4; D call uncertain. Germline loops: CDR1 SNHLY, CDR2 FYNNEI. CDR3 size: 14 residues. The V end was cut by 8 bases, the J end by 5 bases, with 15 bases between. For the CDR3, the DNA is TGTGCCAGCTCCTCCGGGATGACGAATGAAAAACTGTTTTTT. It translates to CASSSGMTNEKLFF.

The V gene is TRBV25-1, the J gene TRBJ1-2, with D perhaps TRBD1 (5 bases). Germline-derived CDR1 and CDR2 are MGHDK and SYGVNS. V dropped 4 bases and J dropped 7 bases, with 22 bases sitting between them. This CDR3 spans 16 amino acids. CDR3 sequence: CASSAPWTVGGIGYTF. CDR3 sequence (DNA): TGTGCCAGCAGTGCACCCTGGACTGTCGGGGGGATTGGCTACACCTTC.

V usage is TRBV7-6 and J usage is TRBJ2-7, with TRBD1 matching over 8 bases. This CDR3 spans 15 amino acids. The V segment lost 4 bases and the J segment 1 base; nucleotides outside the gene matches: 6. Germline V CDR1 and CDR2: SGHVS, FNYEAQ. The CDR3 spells CASSSRTGSSYEQYF. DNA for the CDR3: TGTGCCAGCAGCTCGAGGACAGGGTCGTCCTACGAGCAGTACTTC. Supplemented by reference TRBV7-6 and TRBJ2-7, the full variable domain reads GAGVSQSPRYKVTKRGQDVALRCDPISGHVSLYWYRQALGQGPEFLTYFNYEAQQDKSGLPNDRFSAERPEGSISTLTIQRTEQRDSAMYRCASSSRTGSSYEQYFGPGTRLTVT.

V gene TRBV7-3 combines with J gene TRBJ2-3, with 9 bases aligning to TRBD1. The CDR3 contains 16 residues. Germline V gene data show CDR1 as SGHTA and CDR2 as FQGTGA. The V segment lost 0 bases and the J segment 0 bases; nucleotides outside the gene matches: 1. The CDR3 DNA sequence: TGTGCCAGCAGCTTAACGGGGACAGGGAGCACAGATACGCAGTATTTT. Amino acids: CASSLTGTGSTDTQYF.

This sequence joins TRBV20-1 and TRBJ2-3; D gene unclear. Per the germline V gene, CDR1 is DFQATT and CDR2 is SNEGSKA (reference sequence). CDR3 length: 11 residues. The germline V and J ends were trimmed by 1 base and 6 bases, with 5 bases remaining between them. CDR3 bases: TGCAGTGCTAGAGCTCGGGATACGCAGTATTTT. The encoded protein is CSARARDTQYF.

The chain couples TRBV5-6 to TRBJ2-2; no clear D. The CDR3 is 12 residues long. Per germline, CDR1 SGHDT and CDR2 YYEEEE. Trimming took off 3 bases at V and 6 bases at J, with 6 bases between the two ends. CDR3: CASSSRAGELFF. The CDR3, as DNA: TGTGCCAGCAGCTCCCGGGCCGGGGAGCTGTTTTTT. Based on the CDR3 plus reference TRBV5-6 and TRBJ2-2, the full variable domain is DAGVTQSPTHLIKTRGQQVTLRCSPKSGHDTVSWYQQALGQGPQFIFQYYEEEERQRGNFPDRFSGHQFPNYSSELNVNALLLGDSALYLCASSSRAGELFFGEGSRLTVL.

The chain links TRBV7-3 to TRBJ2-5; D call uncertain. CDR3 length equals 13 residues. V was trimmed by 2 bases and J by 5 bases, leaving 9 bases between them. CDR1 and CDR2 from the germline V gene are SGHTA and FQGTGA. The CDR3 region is CASSLEARETQYF. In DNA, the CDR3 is TGTGCCAGCAGCTTAGAGGCCCGGGAGACCCAGTACTTC.

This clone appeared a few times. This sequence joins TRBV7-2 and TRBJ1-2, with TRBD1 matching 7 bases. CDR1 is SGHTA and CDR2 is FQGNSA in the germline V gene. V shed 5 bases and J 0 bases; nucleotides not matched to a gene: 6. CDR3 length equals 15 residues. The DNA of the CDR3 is TGTGCCAGCAGCCCCCTGGACAGGACTAACTATGGCTACACCTTC. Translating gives CASSPLDRTNYGYTF.

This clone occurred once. The CDR3 nucleotides are TGTGCCAGCAGTTTATGGGAGGGACCCGAGCAGTTCTTC. It encodes CASSLWEGPEQFF. V and J are TRBV28 and TRBJ2-1, with D tentatively TRBD2 (6 bases). This CDR3 has 13 amino acids. Trimming stripped 0 bases from V and 10 bases from J, with 10 bases between. Germline loops: CDR1 MDHEN, CDR2 SYDVKM. Based on the CDR3 plus reference TRBV28 and TRBJ2-1, the full variable domain is DVKVTQSSRYLVKRTGEKVFLECVQDMDHENMFWYRQDPGLGLRLIYFSYDVKMKEKGDIPEGYSVSREKKERFSLILESASTNQTSMYLCASSLWEGPEQFFGPGTRLTVL.